These 27 T cell receptor beta chains originate from one sample sequenced in a study of blood T cell repertoires in COVID-19. Repertoires were generated with immunoSEQ multiplex PCR, while TCRdb's copy carries only in-frame clones and drops some. The sample has around 94,000 clones, 84% seen once. Sample: peripheral blood. Receptors originate from a man aged 40-50 years with active or convalescent COVID-19.

This chain connects TRBV7-2 to TRBJ2-2; D may be TRBD2 (5 bases). The germline V gene encodes CDR1 SGHTA and CDR2 FQGNSA. Trimming left V 5 bases short and J 5 bases short, with 12 bases between. The CDR3 loop spans 14 amino acids. CDR3 protein: CASSNERGTGELFF. CDR3 in DNA: TGTGCCAGCAGCAACGAACGGGGTACCGGGGAGCTGTTTTTT.

The V call is TRBV12-3 or TRBV12-4, the J call TRBJ2-2; D gene unclear. The CDR3 spans 12 residues. The germline V and J ends were trimmed by 6 bases and 3 bases, with 5 bases remaining between them. CDR3 region: CASSLDTGELFF. For the CDR3, the DNA is TGTGCCAGCAGCCTTGACACCGGGGAGCTGTTTTTT.

The sample holds one count of this clone. The chain combines TRBV9 with TRBJ1-5; 8 bases are shared with TRBD1. The CDR3 has 15 amino acids. Looked up from germline, CDR1 is SGDLS and CDR2 is YYNGEE. V lost 6 bases to trimming and J lost 7 bases; unmatched junction nucleotides: 12. CDR3 loop: CASKGGDRGWQPQHF. In DNA, the CDR3 is TGTGCCAGCAAAGGGGGTGACAGGGGTTGGCAGCCCCAGCATTTT.

The chain employs TRBV7-2 and TRBJ1-1, with D perhaps matching TRBD1 (6 bases). The CDR3 length is 16 residues. Germline V gene data show CDR1 as SGHTA and CDR2 as FQGNSA. V lost 5 bases and J lost 0, with 16 bases in between. CDR3 protein: CASSLRQVRMNTEAFF. CDR3 nucleotide sequence: TGTGCCAGCAGCCTTCGACAGGTCCGTATGAACACTGAAGCTTTCTTT.

This clone was picked up a small number of times. The chain recombines TRBV9 with TRBJ1-4, with 8 bases matching TRBD1. This CDR3 is built from 16 residues. In germline, CDR1 is SGDLS, CDR2 YYNGEE. With V trimmed by 1 base and J by 3 bases, 5 bases remained unmatched. The CDR3, as DNA: TGTGCCAGCAGCGTATCCACAGGGGGAGCTAATGAAAAACTGTTTTTT. Translating gives CASSVSTGGANEKLFF.

This sequence joins TRBV5-1 and TRBJ2-7; TRBD1 agrees at 9 bases. The CDR3 has 16 residues. In germline, CDR1 is SGHRS, CDR2 YFSETQ. V shed 4 bases, J shed 2 bases, and the junction held 10 bases outside the gene matches. The CDR3 loop reads CASSRTGTGNTYEQYF. Written as DNA, the CDR3 is TGCGCCAGCAGCCGCACCGGGACAGGGAACACCTACGAGCAGTACTTC.

This chain joins TRBV30 and TRBJ1-6; D is ambiguous. This CDR3 is built from 12 residues. From germline, CDR1 is GTSNPN and CDR2 SVGIG (reference sequence). Trimming shortened V by 2 bases and J by 10 bases, and 9 bases separated the two germline ends. In nucleotides, the CDR3 is TGTGCCTGGAGTCCCTCGGGGTCACCCCTCCACTTT. Translating gives CAWSPSGSPLHF. Based on the CDR3 plus reference TRBV30 and TRBJ1-6, the full variable domain is SQTIHQWPATLVQPVGSPLSLECTVEGTSNPNLYWYRQAAGRGLQLLFYSVGIGQISSEVPQNLSASRPQDRQFILSSKKLLLSDSGFYLCAWSPSGSPLHFGNGTRLTVT.

The V call is TRBV5-4, the J call TRBJ2-3; 9 positions agree with TRBD2. The junction had 6 bases not matched to a gene; V was cut back by 4 bases and J by 0 bases. The CDR3 consists of 16 residues. CDR1 and CDR2 from the germline V gene are SGHNT and YYREEE (reference sequence). The DNA for the CDR3 is TGTGCCAGCAGCGCCAGCGGGGGGTTCAGCACAGATACGCAGTATTTT. It specifies CASSASGGFSTDTQYF.

The chain uses TRBV5-1 and TRBJ1-4; TRBD1 aligns across 7 bases. The CDR3 covers 17 residues. V dropped 0 bases and J dropped 2; count of bases not matched to a gene: 7. The germline V gene encodes CDR1 SGHRS and CDR2 YFSETQ. This CDR3 reads CASSLGQGRWTNEKLFF. Written as DNA, the CDR3 is TGCGCCAGCAGCTTGGGACAGGGCCGTTGGACTAATGAAAAACTGTTTTTT.

The chain joins TRBV4-3 to TRBJ1-5; 10 nucleotides match TRBD1. The CDR3 length is 16 residues. Germline values: CDR1 LGHNA, CDR2 YSLEER. Trimming at V came to 0 bases and at J to 6 bases, leaving 5 bases not matched to a gene. The CDR3 DNA follows: TGCGCCAGCAGCCAAGACCGGGGACAGGGGAGTCAGCCCCAGCATTTT. Its protein is CASSQDRGQGSQPQHF.

This rearrangement joins TRBV12-3 or TRBV12-4 to TRBJ1-1; D is ambiguous. V was pared by 5 bases and J by 8 bases, with 15 bases between. This CDR3 is 13 amino acids long. Here the CDR3 DNA reads TGTGCCAGCAGTGACCACAGTCTCCCCGAAGCTTTCTTT. The encoded protein is CASSDHSLPEAFF.

The chain carries TRBV27 and TRBJ2-1, with 12 bases identical to TRBD2. With V trimmed by 3 bases and J by 1 base, 7 bases remained unmatched. The V gene's germline CDR1 is MNHEY and CDR2 SMNVEV (reference sequence). The CDR3 contains 18 residues. CDR3 bases: TGTGCCAGCAGTTTCCAACTAGCGGGGGGAATTTCCTACAATGAGCAGTTCTTC. Protein sequence: CASSFQLAGGISYNEQFF.

The V call is TRBV5-1, the J call TRBJ1-1, with 7 bases that match TRBD1. Germline-derived CDR1 and CDR2 are SGHRS and YFSETQ. Trimming removed 4 bases from V and 4 bases from J; junction bases left unmatched: 10. The CDR3 is 15 residues long. The CDR3 here is CASSPRQGLGTEAFF. In DNA, the CDR3 is TGCGCCAGCAGCCCTAGACAGGGTCTTGGCACTGAAGCTTTCTTT.

This chain joins TRBV7-7 and TRBJ2-5, with TRBD2 matching 12 bases. The J segment lost 4 bases and the V segment lost 4 bases, leaving 4 bases of the junction unmatched. Looked up from germline, CDR1 is SSHAT and CDR2 is FNYEAQ (reference sequence). There are 15 residues in the CDR3. The CDR3 sequence: CASSSTSGGGETQYF. In DNA form, the CDR3 reads TGTGCCAGCAGCTCGACTAGCGGGGGAGGAGAGACCCAGTACTTC.

The chain links TRBV9 to TRBJ2-7; D gene uncertain. Trimming left V 4 bases short and J 3 bases short, with 17 bases between. The CDR3 length is 15 residues. Germline V gene lookup returns CDR1 SGDLS and CDR2 YYNGEE. The CDR3 region is CASSPRGESFYEQYF. CDR3 sequence (DNA): TGTGCCAGCAGCCCCCGCGGAGAATCCTTCTACGAGCAGTACTTC.

The chain has TRBV7-9 and TRBJ2-7; TRBD1 might be the D (6 bases). The germline CDR1 and CDR2 sequences are SEHNR and FQNEAQ (reference sequence). The CDR3 runs 15 residues. V was trimmed by 5 bases and J by 0 bases, leaving 14 bases between them. The CDR3 is CASSTDSWSSYEQYF. The CDR3 DNA reads TGTGCCAGCAGCACGGACAGTTGGAGCTCCTACGAGCAGTACTTC.

To note about this clone: This same CDR3 is encoded by further DNA sequences in the sample. The chain carries TRBV19 and TRBJ1-6, with D possibly matching TRBD1 (5 bases). The CDR3 covers 14 residues. From germline, CDR1 is LNHDA and CDR2 SQIVND (reference sequence). The germline V and J ends were trimmed by 1 base and 5 bases, with 6 bases remaining between them. In DNA, the CDR3 is TGTGCCAGTAGTATAGGACAGAATAATTCACCCCTCCACTTT. It yields the protein CASSIGQNNSPLHF. Filled out from reference TRBV19 and TRBJ1-6, the complete variable domain reads DGGITQSPKYLFRKEGQNVTLSCEQNLNHDAMYWYRQDPGQGLRLIYYSQIVNDFQKGDIAEGYSVSREKKESFPLTVTSAQKNPTAFYLCASSIGQNNSPLHFGNGTRLTVT.

The chain has TRBV7-3 and TRBJ2-1; 7 nucleotides agree with TRBD2. Germline V gene lookup returns CDR1 SGHTA and CDR2 FQGTGA. This CDR3 has 16 residues. V was clipped by 4 bases and J by 2 bases; unmatched bases: 8. The CDR3 here is CASSSVAGPTYNEQFF. The CDR3 coding sequence is TGTGCCAGCAGCTCTGTAGCGGGCCCCACCTACAATGAGCAGTTCTTC.

This clone has a handful of counts. V gene TRBV5-1 combines with J gene TRBJ2-3; D remains unclear. The ends were cut back, 7 bases at V and 0 bases at J, with 15 bases in the middle. This CDR3 has 15 residues. CDR1 is SGHRS and CDR2 is YFSETQ in the germline V gene. The CDR3 nucleotides read TGCGCCAGCTCCACCCGGGTGTCCAGCACAGATACGCAGTATTTT. It is translated as CASSTRVSSTDTQYF.

This clone was detected a few times. The chain is built from TRBV4-3 and TRBJ2-3, with 7 bases lining up with TRBD2. V lost 6 bases to trimming and J lost 10 bases; unmatched junction nucleotides: 4. The CDR3 covers 11 residues. CDR1 LGHNA and CDR2 YSLEER come from the germline V gene. The CDR3 region has the DNA TGCGCCAGCAGTTGGGGGGGTGCGCAGTATTTT. Protein product: CASSWGGAQYF.

This chain uses TRBV9 with TRBJ1-4; TRBD1 matches 9 bases. The CDR3 sequence is 14 residues long. V was clipped by 4 bases and J by 5 bases; unmatched bases: 3. The germline V gene encodes CDR1 SGDLS and CDR2 YYNGEE. CDR3 in amino acids: CASSLGQGNEKLFF. The CDR3 DNA sequence: TGTGCCAGCAGCCTCGGACAGGGGAATGAAAAACTGTTTTTT. Full variable domain (outside the CDR3, taken from reference TRBV9 and TRBJ1-4): DSGVTQTPKHLITATGQRVTLRCSPRSGDLSVYWYQQSLDQGLQFLIQYYNGEERAKGNILERFSAQQFPDLHSELNLSSLELGDSALYFCASSLGQGNEKLFFGSGTQLSVL.

This clone was counted only a few times. The chain is built from TRBV9 and TRBJ2-1; 9 bases are shared with TRBD2. The CDR3 runs 13 residues. V gave up 4 bases and J gave up 9 bases; unmatched junction bases: 5. Per germline, CDR1 SGDLS and CDR2 YYNGEE. The DNA of the CDR3 is TGTGCCAGCAGCCCGCGGGAGGGGCCTGAGCAGTTCTTC. Its translation is CASSPREGPEQFF. The full variable domain, with the rest looked up from reference TRBV9 and TRBJ2-1, is DSGVTQTPKHLITATGQRVTLRCSPRSGDLSVYWYQQSLDQGLQFLIQYYNGEERAKGNILERFSAQQFPDLHSELNLSSLELGDSALYFCASSPREGPEQFFGPGTRLTVL.

This rearrangement joins TRBV12-3 or TRBV12-4 to TRBJ1-2; 7 nucleotides agree with TRBD1. The CDR3 consists of 12 residues. V was clipped by 6 bases and J by 7 bases; unmatched bases: 5. CDR3 amino acids: CASSTPGGGYTF. DNA of the CDR3: TGTGCCAGCAGCACCCCAGGGGGTGGCTACACCTTC.

The chain joins TRBV29-1 to TRBJ1-2; D unresolved. Germline assignment: CDR1 SQVTM and CDR2 ANQGSEA. The CDR3 length is 12 residues. Between the trimmed V and J ends, which lost 4 bases and 0 bases, there was a span of 6 bases. The CDR3 loop is CSVVAANYGYTF. CDR3 bases: TGCAGCGTTGTGGCAGCTAACTATGGCTACACCTTC. The full variable domain, in which reference TRBV29-1 and TRBJ1-2 provide the parts outside the CDR3, is SAVISQKPSRDICQRGTSLTIQCQVDSQVTMMFWYRQQPGQSLTLIATANQGSEATYESGFVIDKFPISRPNLTFSTLTVSNMSPEDSSIYLCSVVAANYGYTFGSGTRLTVV.

This rearrangement joins TRBV7-9 to TRBJ2-7, with D possibly being TRBD1 (7 bases). V lost 4 bases and J 5 bases, leaving 21 bases between the germline ends. The CDR3 loop spans 16 amino acids. Germline V CDR1 and CDR2: SEHNR, FQNEAQ (reference sequence). The CDR3 DNA reads as TGTGCCAGCAGCTCTTGGGGGGCTGACAGGGTGGACGAGCAGTACTTC. This translates into CASSSWGADRVDEQYF.

The chain uses TRBV18 and TRBJ1-5; D not certain. V shed 5 bases and J shed 2 bases, with 13 bases lying between them. Germline V gene sequence: CDR1 KGHSH, CDR2 LQKENI. This CDR3 is built from 15 residues. CDR3: CASSTTELRNQPQHF. DNA of the CDR3: TGTGCCAGCTCAACTACGGAGCTACGCAATCAGCCCCAGCATTTT.

This sequence joins TRBV10-1 and TRBJ2-6, with D possibly matching TRBD1 (6 bases). V was pared by 6 bases and J by 2 bases, with 14 bases between. The germline CDR1 and CDR2 sequences are WNHNN and SYGVQD (reference sequence). The CDR3 covers 16 residues. The CDR3 DNA reads TGCGCCAGCAGCAGAAGCACAGGGACTGGGGCCAACGTCCTGACTTTC. Protein sequence: CASSRSTGTGANVLTF.